This entry lists 2 T cell receptor beta chains sequenced from one sample in a study of blood T cell repertoires in COVID-19 (dated by TCRdb to the early 2020s). Library preparation used the immunoSEQ multiplex PCR assay. TCRdb obtained this table from immuneACCESS and retained in-frame rearrangements with V and J assigned. These tables miss some clones; where compared with another copy, unresolved V genes account for less than half of the shortfall, and the remainder is unexplained. This sample is represented by more than 75,000 clones; approximately 82% of them were singletons. More than 20% of the sample goes to the ten largest clones. What was sequenced was peripheral blood. The receptors were gathered from a man in his sixties with acute or convalescent COVID-19.

J is TRBJ1-6 and V is TRBV7-9; D may be TRBD1 (5 bases). The germline V gene encodes CDR1 SEHNR and CDR2 FQNEAQ (reference sequence). The V and J ends lost 5 bases and 5 bases respectively, with 10 bases between them. This CDR3 contains 14 residues. CDR3 bases: TGTGCCAGCAGCCGCGACAGCGATAATTCACCCCTCCACTTT. Its protein product is CASSRDSDNSPLHF. Full variable domain (remainder filled in from reference TRBV7-9 and TRBJ1-6): DTGVSQNPRHKITKRGQNVTFRCDPISEHNRLYWYRQTLGQGPEFLTYFQNEAQLEKSRLLSDRFSAERPKGSFSTLEIQRTEQGDSAMYLCASSRDSDNSPLHFGNGTRLTVT.

About this clone: Different DNA sequences within this sample yield the same CDR3. The chain uses TRBV5-1 and TRBJ1-2; tentatively, D is TRBD1 (5 bases). Germline V gene sequence: CDR1 SGHRS, CDR2 YFSETQ. Trimming removed 2 bases at V and 2 bases at J, with 10 bases between. There are 14 residues in the CDR3. The CDR3 here is CASSLGRENYGYTF. CDR3 sequence (DNA): TGCGCCAGCAGCTTAGGCAGGGAAAACTATGGCTACACCTTC.